This T cell receptor (beta chain) was identified in a study of T cells in Graves' hyperthyroidism and ophthalmopathy. Study results and caveats: A model using 13 V-J features told ophthalmopathy apart from stable hyperthyroidism.

Regions amplified from RNA transcripts were the TCR beta CDR3 regions. HTBI primers were employed in a first-round RT-PCR of the TCR CDR3. TCRdb redid the calling of the multiplex PCR reads with MiXCR, one entry per CDR3 protein. The data contain about 560,000 distinct CDR3 sequences, 35% to 55% of them singletons. Participants, patients aged 18 to 65, had newly diagnosed hyperthyroidism with a duration under 2 months. Patients with uncontrolled infections, other autoimmune diseases, pregnancy or lactation were excluded. This clonotype came up once. Its antigen is unidentified. V gave up 6 bases and J gave up 6 bases; unmatched junction bases: 5. CDR1 SNHLY and CDR2 FYNNEI come from the germline V gene. The CDR3 length is 14 residues.

Sequencing was performed on peripheral blood or thyroid tissue (not recorded which). The sequence was obtained from a woman aged 18-35 years with Graves' hyperthyroidism. The genes are TRBV2 and TRBJ1-5, with TRBD1 matching over 10 bases. The CDR3: CASRSDRGAQPQHF. CDR3 in DNA: TGTGCCAGCAGGTCGGACAGGGGGGCTCAGCCCCAGCATTTT. Variable domain in full (rest from reference TRBV2 and TRBJ1-5): EPEVTQTPSHQVTQMGQEVILRCVPISNHLYFYWYRQILGQKVEFLVSFYNNEISEKSEIFDDQFSVERPDGSNFTLKIRSTKLEDSAMYFCASRSDRGAQPQHFGDGTRLSIL.